One and the same sample provided the 10 T cell receptor beta chains below, sequenced in a study of vaccination and CD4 T cells after COVID-19. Treatment noted: roughly 11-day PBMC culture with coronavirus spike peptide pools or control peptides (ViraFEST assay). Cultured CD4+ T-cell DNA underwent Oncomine TCR Beta short-read sequencing. TCRdb redid the calling of the PCR reads with MiXCR, one entry per CDR3 protein. The table has 20,000 to 30,000 distinct CDR3 sequences, around half seen once; the top ten hold approximately 6.1%. The antigens these receptors bind are not known. The sample taken for sequencing was CD4+ T cells from blood, cultured in vitro. The receptors were sampled from a human donor who had recovered from COVID-19.

A few counts support this clonotype. The V gene is TRBV20-1, the J gene TRBJ1-3; a weak D match, TRBD1 (5 bases). From germline, CDR1 is DFQATT and CDR2 SNEGSKA (reference sequence). The CDR3 totals 13 residues. V was cut by 1 base and J by 10 bases, with 14 bases left in between. The CDR3 DNA reads TGCAGTGCTAGAGGCAGGGCAACAAGGACCATATATTTT. Encoded protein: CSARGRATRTIYF.

The chain couples TRBV20-1 to TRBJ2-3, with a tentative D call TRBD2 (7 bases). V was clipped by 6 bases and J by 2 bases, with 18 bases between them. The length of the CDR3 is 15 residues. Germline V gene sequence: CDR1 DFQATT, CDR2 SNEGSKA (reference sequence). The DNA for the CDR3 is TGCAGTGCCCCAAGGGGGGGGGGGTCCACAGATACGCAGTATTTT. Encoded protein: CSAPRGGGSTDTQYF.

The V gene is TRBV19, the J gene TRBJ1-5; D is undetermined. Germline V gives CDR1 LNHDA, CDR2 SQIVND (reference sequence). V was pared by 7 bases and J by 0 bases, with 10 bases between. There are 14 residues in the CDR3. The CDR3 DNA reads TGTGCCAGTAAATCGGGCTATAGCAATCAGCCCCAGCATTTT. Residues: CASKSGYSNQPQHF. The entire variable domain, with the rest obtained from reference TRBV19 and TRBJ1-5, is as follows: DGGITQSPKYLFRKEGQNVTLSCEQNLNHDAMYWYRQDPGQGLRLIYYSQIVNDFQKGDIAEGYSVSREKKESFPLTVTSAQKNPTAFYLCASKSGYSNQPQHFGDGTRLSIL.

This clonotype was picked up one time. V gene TRBV6-5 combines with J gene TRBJ2-1; the match to TRBD2 covers 11 bases. The CDR3 is 16 residues long. V lost 0 bases and J lost 6; bases outside the gene matches: 4. In germline, CDR1 is MNHEY, CDR2 SVGAGI. DNA for the CDR3: TGTGCCAGCAGTTACTCGACTAGCGGGGCAAGCAATGAGCAGTTCTTC. This encodes CASSYSTSGASNEQFF.

This clonotype was observed a few times. The genes are TRBV20-1 and TRBJ2-5, with 9 nucleotides matching TRBD2. The V segment lost 7 bases and the J segment 4 bases; nucleotides outside the gene matches: 4. This CDR3 contains 12 residues. The germline V gene has CDR1 DFQATT and CDR2 SNEGSKA (reference sequence). For the CDR3, the DNA is TGCAGTGTAGCGGGAGAGCGAGAGACCCAGTACTTC. This translates into CSVAGERETQYF.

The chain couples TRBV27 to TRBJ2-1; 12 bases are a match to TRBD2. The trim removed 5 bases at V and 6 bases at J, leaving 11 bases unmatched. CDR1 is MNHEY, CDR2 SMNVEV, per germline (reference sequence). The length of the CDR3 is 17 residues. CDR3 coding DNA: TGTGCCAGCAGTCGTGAGACTAGCGGGAGCGCCCCCAATGAGCAGTTCTTC. As protein: CASSRETSGSAPNEQFF.

The chain couples TRBV20-1 to TRBJ1-2; D ambiguous. V dropped 1 base and J dropped 5 bases, with 11 bases sitting between them. The CDR3 has 13 amino acids. CDR1 and CDR2 (germline): DFQATT, SNEGSKA (reference sequence). The CDR3 DNA sequence: TGCAGTGCTAGAGGGGGTTTGGGGTATGGCTACACCTTC. Its translation: CSARGGLGYGYTF.

The rearrangement links TRBV12-3 or TRBV12-4 to TRBJ2-7, with D perhaps matching TRBD1 (6 bases). Trimming removed 6 bases from V and 5 bases from J, with 11 bases in between. The CDR3 runs 12 residues. CDR3 sequence reads: CASSLQGHEQYF. CDR3 sequence (DNA): TGTGCCAGCAGCCTACAGGGCCACGAGCAGTACTTC.

The V gene is TRBV20-1, the J gene TRBJ2-5, with TRBD1 as a possible D gene (5 bases). Deletions cut 8 bases from V and 5 bases from J, with 21 bases between. Per germline, CDR1 DFQATT and CDR2 SNEGSKA (reference sequence). This CDR3 has 14 residues. CDR3 nucleotide sequence: TGCAGTCGATTACGGACACAAAAGTTCGAGACCCAGTACTTC. This gives the protein CSRLRTQKFETQYF.

V is TRBV10-1 and J is TRBJ2-7; perhaps D is TRBD1 or TRBD2 (6 bases each). This CDR3 comprises 15 residues. Germline assignment: CDR1 WNHNN and CDR2 SYGVQD (reference sequence). Trimming removed 2 bases at V and 3 bases at J, with 14 bases between. In nucleotides, the CDR3 is TGCGCCAGCAGTGAGGGTAGCAGGGGAGGCTACGAGCAGTACTTC. It translates to CASSEGSRGGYEQYF.